This TCR beta chain is drawn from a study of blood T cell repertoires in COVID-19. As originally analysed: Reference gene primers were amplified, and this amplification served to estimate nucleated cell counts. This table comes from immunoSEQ multiplex PCR, and its TCRdb copy is limited to in-frame clones, with some not included. V, J and clone size derive from that table, while D and trimming were established from the DNA sequence. This sample has about 230,000 clones, with roughly 84% found just once. Germline V gene data show CDR1 as LGHNA and CDR2 as YSLEER. V shed 0 bases and J shed 3 bases, with 11 bases lying between them. There are 15 residues in the CDR3.

This rearrangement joins TRBV4-3 to TRBJ1-2, with D perhaps matching TRBD1 (5 bases). Sequencing was performed on peripheral blood. This receptor was taken from a woman aged 40 to 49 who had recovered from COVID-19. CDR3 in amino acids: CASSQDSRVDYGYTF. The CDR3 bases are TGCGCCAGCAGCCAAGATTCCAGGGTCGACTATGGCTACACCTTC.